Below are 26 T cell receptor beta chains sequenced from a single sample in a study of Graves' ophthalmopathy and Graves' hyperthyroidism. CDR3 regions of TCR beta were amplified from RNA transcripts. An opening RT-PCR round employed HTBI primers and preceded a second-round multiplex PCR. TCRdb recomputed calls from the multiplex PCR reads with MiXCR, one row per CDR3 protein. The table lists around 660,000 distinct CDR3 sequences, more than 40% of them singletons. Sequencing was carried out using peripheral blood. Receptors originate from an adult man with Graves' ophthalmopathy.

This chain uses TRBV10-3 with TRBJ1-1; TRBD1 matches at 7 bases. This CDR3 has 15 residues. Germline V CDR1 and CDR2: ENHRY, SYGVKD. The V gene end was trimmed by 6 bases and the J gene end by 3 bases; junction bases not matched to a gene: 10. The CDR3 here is CAISRQDRAYTEAFF. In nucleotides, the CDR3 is TGTGCCATCAGCAGACAAGACAGGGCTTACACTGAAGCTTTCTTT.

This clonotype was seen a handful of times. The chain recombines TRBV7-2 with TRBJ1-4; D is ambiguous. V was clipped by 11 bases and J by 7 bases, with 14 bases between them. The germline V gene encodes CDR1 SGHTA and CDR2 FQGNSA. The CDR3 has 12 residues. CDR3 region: CAWSARAEKLFF. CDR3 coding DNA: TGTGCCTGGAGCGCCCGCGCTGAAAAACTGTTTTTT.

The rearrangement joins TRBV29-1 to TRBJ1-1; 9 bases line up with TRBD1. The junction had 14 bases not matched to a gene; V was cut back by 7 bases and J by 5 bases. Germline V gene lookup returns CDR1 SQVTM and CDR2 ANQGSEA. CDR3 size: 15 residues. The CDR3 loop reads CSAELTGGAWTEAFF. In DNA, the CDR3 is TGCAGCGCGGAGTTAACAGGGGGCGCCTGGACTGAAGCTTTCTTT.

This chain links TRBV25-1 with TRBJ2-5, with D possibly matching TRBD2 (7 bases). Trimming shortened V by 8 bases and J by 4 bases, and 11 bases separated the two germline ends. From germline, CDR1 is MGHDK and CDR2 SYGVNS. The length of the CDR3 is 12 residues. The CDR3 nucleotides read TGTGCCAGCTTGGGGGGGCCAGAGACCCAGTACTTC. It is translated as CASLGGPETQYF.

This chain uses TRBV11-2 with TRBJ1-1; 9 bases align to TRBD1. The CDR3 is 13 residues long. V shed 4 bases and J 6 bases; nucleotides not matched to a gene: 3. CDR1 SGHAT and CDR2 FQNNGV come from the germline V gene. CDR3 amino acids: CASSSDRGSEAFF. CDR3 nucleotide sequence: TGTGCCAGCAGCTCGGACAGGGGCTCTGAAGCTTTCTTT.

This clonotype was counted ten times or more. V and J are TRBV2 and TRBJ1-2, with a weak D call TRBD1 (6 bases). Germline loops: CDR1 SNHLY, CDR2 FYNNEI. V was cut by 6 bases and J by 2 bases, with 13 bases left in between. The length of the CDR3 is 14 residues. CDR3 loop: CASRADSTNYGYTF. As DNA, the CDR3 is TGTGCCAGCAGGGCGGACAGCACCAACTATGGCTACACCTTC.

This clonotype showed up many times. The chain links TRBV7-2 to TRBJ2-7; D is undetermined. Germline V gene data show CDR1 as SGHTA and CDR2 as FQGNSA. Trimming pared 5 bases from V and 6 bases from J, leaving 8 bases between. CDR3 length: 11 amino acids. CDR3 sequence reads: CASSPAREQYF. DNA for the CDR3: TGTGCCAGCAGCCCAGCCCGCGAGCAGTACTTC. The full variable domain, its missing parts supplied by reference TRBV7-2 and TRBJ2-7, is GAGVSQSPSNKVTEKGKDVELRCDPISGHTALYWYRQSLGQGLEFLIYFQGNSAPDKSGLPSDRFSAERTGGSVSTLTIQRTQQEDSAVYLCASSPAREQYFGPGTRLTVT.

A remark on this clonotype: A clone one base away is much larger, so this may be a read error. The CDR3, as DNA: TGTGCCAGCAGTGGAGGGTCTCCTTGGGGCTATGGCTACACCTTC. Translation: CASSGGSPWGYGYTF. The V and J genes are TRBV9 and TRBJ1-2, with D unresolved. V was shortened by 5 bases and J by 4 bases, with 18 bases between the two germline ends. The CDR3 sequence is 15 residues long. Germline V gene sequence: CDR1 SGDLS, CDR2 YYNGEE.

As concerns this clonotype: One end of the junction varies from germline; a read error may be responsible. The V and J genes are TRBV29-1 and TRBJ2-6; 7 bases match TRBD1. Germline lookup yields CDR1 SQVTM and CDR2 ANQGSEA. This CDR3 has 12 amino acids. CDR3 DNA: TGCAGCGTTTCGACAGGGCCGGACACTGAAGCTTTC. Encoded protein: CSVSTGPDTEAF.

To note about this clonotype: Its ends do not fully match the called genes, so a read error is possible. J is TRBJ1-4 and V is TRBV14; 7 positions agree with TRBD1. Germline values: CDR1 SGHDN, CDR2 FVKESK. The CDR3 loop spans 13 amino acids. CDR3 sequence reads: CDSRDRVDEKLFF. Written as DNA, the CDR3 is TGTGACAGCAGAGACAGGGTGGATGAAAAACTGTTTTTT.

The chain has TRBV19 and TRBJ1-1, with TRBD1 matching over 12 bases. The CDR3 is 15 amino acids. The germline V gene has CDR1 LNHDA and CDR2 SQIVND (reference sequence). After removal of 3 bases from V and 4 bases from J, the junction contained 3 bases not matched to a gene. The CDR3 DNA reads TGTGCCAGTAGTATGAGGGACAGGGGGCTCACTGAAGCTTTCTTT. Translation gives CASSMRDRGLTEAFF.

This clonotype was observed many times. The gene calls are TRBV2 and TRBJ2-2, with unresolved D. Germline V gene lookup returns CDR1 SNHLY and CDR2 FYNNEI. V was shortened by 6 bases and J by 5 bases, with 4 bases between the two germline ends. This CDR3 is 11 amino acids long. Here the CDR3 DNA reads TGTGCCAGCAGGGTAACCGGGGAGCTGTTTTTT. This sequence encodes CASRVTGELFF.

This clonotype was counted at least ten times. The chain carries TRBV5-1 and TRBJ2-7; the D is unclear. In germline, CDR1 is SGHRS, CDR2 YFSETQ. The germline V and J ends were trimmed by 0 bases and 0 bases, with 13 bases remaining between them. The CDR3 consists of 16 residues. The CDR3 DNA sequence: TGCGCCAGCAGCTTGGTTTTAGAAACTATCTCCTACGAGCAGTACTTC. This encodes CASSLVLETISYEQYF.

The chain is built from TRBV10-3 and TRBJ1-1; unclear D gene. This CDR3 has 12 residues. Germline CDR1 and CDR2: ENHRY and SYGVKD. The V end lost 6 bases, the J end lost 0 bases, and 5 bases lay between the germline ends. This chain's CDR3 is CAISPVNTEAFF. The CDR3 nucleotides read TGTGCCATCAGCCCCGTGAACACTGAAGCTTTCTTT.

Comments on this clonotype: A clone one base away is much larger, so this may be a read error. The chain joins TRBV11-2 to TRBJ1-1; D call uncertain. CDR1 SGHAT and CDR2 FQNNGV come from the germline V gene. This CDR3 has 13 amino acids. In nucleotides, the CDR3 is TGTACCAGCCAGAGATCCCCGAACACTGAAGCTTTCTTT. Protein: CTSQRSPNTEAFF.

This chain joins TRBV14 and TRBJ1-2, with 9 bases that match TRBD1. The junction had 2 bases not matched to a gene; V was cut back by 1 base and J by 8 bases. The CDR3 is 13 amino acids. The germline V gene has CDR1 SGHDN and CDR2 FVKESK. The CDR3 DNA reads TGTGCCAGCAGCCAAGCCGGGACAGGGGGCTACACCTTC. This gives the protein CASSQAGTGGYTF. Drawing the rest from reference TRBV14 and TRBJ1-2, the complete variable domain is EAGVTQFPSHSVIEKGQTVTLRCDPISGHDNLYWYRRVMGKEIKFLLHFVKESKQDESGMPNNRFLAERTGGTYSTLKVQPAELEDSGVYFCASSQAGTGGYTFGSGTRLTVV.

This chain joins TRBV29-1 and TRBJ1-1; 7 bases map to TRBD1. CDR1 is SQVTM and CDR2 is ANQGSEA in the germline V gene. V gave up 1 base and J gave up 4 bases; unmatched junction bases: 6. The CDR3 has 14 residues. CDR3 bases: TGCAGCGTTGAAGGACAGGGACCGGGCACTGAAGCTTTCTTT. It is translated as CSVEGQGPGTEAFF.

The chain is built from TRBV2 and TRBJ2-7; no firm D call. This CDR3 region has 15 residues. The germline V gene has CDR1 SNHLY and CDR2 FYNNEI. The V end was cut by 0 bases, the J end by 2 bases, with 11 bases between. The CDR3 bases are TGTGCCAGCAGTGAAGCGCTCGACCTTACCTACGAGCAGTACTTC. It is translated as CASSEALDLTYEQYF. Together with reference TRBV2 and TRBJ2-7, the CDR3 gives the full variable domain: EPEVTQTPSHQVTQMGQEVILRCVPISNHLYFYWYRQILGQKVEFLVSFYNNEISEKSEIFDDQFSVERPDGSNFTLKIRSTKLEDSAMYFCASSEALDLTYEQYFGPGTRLTVT.

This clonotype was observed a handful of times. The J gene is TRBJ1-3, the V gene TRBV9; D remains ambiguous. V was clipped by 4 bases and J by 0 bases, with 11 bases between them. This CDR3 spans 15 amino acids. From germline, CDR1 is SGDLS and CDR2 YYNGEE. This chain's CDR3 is CASSQGRSSGNTIYF. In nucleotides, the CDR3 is TGTGCCAGCAGCCAAGGACGGAGCTCTGGAAACACCATATATTTT.

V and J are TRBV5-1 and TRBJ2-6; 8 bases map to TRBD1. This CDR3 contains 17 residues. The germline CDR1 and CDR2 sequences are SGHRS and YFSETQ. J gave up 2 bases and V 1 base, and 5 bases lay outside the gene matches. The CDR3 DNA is TGCGCCAGCAGCTTGAATTCAGGGGGCGCTGGGGCCAACGTCCTGACTTTC. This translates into CASSLNSGGAGANVLTF. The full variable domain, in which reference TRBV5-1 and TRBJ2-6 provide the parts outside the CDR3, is KAGVTQTPRYLIKTRGQQVTLSCSPISGHRSVSWYQQTPGQGLQFLFEYFSETQRNKGNFPGRFSGRQFSNSRSEMNVSTLELGDSALYLCASSLNSGGAGANVLTFGAGSRLTVL.

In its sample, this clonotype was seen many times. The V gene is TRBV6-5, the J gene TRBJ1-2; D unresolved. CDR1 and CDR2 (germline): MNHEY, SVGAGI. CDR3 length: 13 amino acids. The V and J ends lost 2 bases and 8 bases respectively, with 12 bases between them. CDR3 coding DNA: TGTGCCAGCAGTTACATACGATACGCCGGCTACACCTTC. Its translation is CASSYIRYAGYTF.

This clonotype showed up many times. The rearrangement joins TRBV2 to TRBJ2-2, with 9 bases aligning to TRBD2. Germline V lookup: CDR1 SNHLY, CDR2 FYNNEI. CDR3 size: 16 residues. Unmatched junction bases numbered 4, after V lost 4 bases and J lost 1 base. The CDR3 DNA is TGTGCCAGCAGTGGAAAGCGGGGGGTGAACACCGGGGAGCTGTTTTTT. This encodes CASSGKRGVNTGELFF.

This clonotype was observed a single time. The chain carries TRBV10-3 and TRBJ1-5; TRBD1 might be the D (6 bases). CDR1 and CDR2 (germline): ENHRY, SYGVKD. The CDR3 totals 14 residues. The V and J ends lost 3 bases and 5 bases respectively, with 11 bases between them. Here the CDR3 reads CAISDGGAYQPQHF. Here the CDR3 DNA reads TGTGCCATCAGTGATGGGGGGGCCTATCAGCCCCAGCATTTT.

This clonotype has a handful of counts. The DNA for the CDR3 is TGTGCCAGCAGTCCGGTCCGGGACACCAATCAGCCCCAGCATTTT. Translated, it gives CASSPVRDTNQPQHF. The chain couples TRBV6-5 to TRBJ1-5, with D perhaps TRBD1 (6 bases). V was trimmed by 5 bases and J by 3 bases, leaving 14 bases between them. The CDR3 runs to 15 residues. In germline, CDR1 is MNHEY, CDR2 SVGAGI.

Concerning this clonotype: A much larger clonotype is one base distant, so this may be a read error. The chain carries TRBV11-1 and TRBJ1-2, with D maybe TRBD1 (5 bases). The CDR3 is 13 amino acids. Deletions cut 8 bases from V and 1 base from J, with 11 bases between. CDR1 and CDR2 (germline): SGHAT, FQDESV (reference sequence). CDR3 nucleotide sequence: TGTGCCAGCCGCCCGGACATTAACTATGGCTACACCTTC. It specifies CASRPDINYGYTF.

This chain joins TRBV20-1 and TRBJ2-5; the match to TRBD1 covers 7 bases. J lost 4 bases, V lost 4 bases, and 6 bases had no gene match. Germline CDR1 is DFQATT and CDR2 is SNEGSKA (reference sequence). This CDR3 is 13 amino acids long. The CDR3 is CSATDRVGETQYF. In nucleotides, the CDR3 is TGCAGTGCTACAGACAGGGTTGGAGAGACCCAGTACTTC.